This entry is about one TCR beta chain. The germline V gene has CDR1 SGHKS and CDR2 YYEKEE (reference sequence). Losses at the gene ends were 6 bases for V and 2 bases for J; bases not matched to a gene: 15. The CDR3 runs to 17 residues. This specimen belongs to a study of blood T cell repertoires in COVID-19. On the study more broadly: Acute-phase and convalescent COVID-19 samples originated in the United States, Italy and Spain. The cDNA or gDNA used as material had been derived from T cells, B-cell-depleted T cells, or PBMCs.

Under the authors' procedure: Reference gene primer amplification yielded estimated nucleated cell counts. The table came from immunoSEQ multiplex PCR; TCRdb's copy has only in-frame clones and leaves some out. V and J calls and clone size are given by that table; D and trimming were obtained from the DNA. The sample comprises about 130,000 clones, about 85% of which are singletons, and 12% rests with the top ten. The TCR was taken from a man aged 55 to 69 with acute or convalescent COVID-19. V and J are TRBV5-5 and TRBJ2-7, with 9 bases lining up with TRBD1. Sequenced: peripheral blood. In nucleotides, the CDR3 is TGTGCCAGCACCCCTAAGGGGGGGACAGGGAGTGCCTACGAGCAGTACTTC. It specifies CASTPKGGTGSAYEQYF. Variable domain in full (rest from reference TRBV5-5 and TRBJ2-7): DAGVTQSPTHLIKTRGQQVTLRCSPISGHKSVSWYQQVLGQGPQFIFQYYEKEERGRGNFPDRFSARQFPNYSSELNVNALLLGDSALYLCASTPKGGTGSAYEQYFGPGTRLTVT.